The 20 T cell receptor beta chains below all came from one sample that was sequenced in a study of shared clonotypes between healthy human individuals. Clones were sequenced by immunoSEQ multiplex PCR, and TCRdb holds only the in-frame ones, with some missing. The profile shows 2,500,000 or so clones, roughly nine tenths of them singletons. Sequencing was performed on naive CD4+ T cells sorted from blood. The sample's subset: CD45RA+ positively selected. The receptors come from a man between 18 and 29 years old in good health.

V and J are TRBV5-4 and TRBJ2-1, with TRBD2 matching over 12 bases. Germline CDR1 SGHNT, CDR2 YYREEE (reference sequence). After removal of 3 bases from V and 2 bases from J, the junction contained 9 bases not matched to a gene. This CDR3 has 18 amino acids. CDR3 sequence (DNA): TGTGCCAGCAGCTCCCTAGCGGGGGGGCCTAGCGCCTACAATGAGCAGTTCTTC. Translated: CASSSLAGGPSAYNEQFF.

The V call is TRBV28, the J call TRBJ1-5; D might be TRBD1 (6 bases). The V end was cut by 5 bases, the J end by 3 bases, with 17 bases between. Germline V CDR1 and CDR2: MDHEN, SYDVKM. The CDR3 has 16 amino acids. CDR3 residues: CASSPNVWGPNQPQHF. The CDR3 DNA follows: TGTGCCAGCAGTCCAAACGTTTGGGGGCCCAATCAGCCCCAGCATTTT.

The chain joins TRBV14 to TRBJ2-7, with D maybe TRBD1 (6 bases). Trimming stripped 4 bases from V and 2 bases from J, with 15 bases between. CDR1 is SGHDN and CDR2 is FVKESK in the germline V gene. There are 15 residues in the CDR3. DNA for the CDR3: TGTGCCAGCAGCCTCTGGACAGTCGGCCCCTACGAGCAGTACTTC. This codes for CASSLWTVGPYEQYF.

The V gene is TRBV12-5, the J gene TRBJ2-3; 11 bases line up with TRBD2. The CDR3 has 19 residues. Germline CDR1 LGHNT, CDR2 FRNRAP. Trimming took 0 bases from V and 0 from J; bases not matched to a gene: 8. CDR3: CASGLVTSGSPSSTDTQYF. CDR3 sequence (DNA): TGTGCTAGTGGTTTGGTAACTAGCGGGAGTCCCTCTAGCACAGATACGCAGTATTTT. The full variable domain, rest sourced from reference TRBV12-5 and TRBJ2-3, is DARVTQTPRHKVTEMGQEVTMRCQPILGHNTVFWYRQTMMQGLELLAYFRNRAPLDDSGMPKDRFSAEMPDATLATLKIQPSEPRDSAVYFCASGLVTSGSPSSTDTQYFGPGTRLTVL.

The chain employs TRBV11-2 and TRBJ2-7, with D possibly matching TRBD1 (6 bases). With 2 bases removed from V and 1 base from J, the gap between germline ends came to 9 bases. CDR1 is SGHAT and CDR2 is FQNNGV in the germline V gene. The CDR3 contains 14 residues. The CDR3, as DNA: TGTGCCAGCAGCTTACTCGGACAGTCCTACGAGCAGTACTTC. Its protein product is CASSLLGQSYEQYF.

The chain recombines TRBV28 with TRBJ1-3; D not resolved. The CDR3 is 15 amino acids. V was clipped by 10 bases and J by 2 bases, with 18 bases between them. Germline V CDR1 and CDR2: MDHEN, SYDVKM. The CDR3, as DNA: TGTGCCATCGCCTCCAGCGGGATTACTGGAAACACCATATATTTT. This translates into CAIASSGITGNTIYF. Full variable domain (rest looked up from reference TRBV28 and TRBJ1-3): DVKVTQSSRYLVKRTGEKVFLECVQDMDHENMFWYRQDPGLGLRLIYFSYDVKMKEKGDIPEGYSVSREKKERFSLILESASTNQTSMYLCAIASSGITGNTIYFGEGSWLTVV.

CDR3 in DNA: TGTGCCAGTAGAGACAGGGTCAATCAGCCCCAGCATTTT. This encodes CASRDRVNQPQHF. The chain joins TRBV19 to TRBJ1-5; TRBD1 aligns across 7 bases. The CDR3 contains 13 residues. Germline assignment: CDR1 LNHDA and CDR2 SQIVND (reference sequence). J gave up 3 bases and V 6 bases, and 2 bases lay outside the gene matches.

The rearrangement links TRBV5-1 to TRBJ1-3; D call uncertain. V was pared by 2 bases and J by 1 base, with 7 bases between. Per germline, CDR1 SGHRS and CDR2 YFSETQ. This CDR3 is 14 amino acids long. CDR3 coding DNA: TGCGCCAGCAGCTTTCCGGGATCTGGAAACACCATATATTTT. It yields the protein CASSFPGSGNTIYF. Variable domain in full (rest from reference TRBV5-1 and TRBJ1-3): KAGVTQTPRYLIKTRGQQVTLSCSPISGHRSVSWYQQTPGQGLQFLFEYFSETQRNKGNFPGRFSGRQFSNSRSEMNVSTLELGDSALYLCASSFPGSGNTIYFGEGSWLTVV.

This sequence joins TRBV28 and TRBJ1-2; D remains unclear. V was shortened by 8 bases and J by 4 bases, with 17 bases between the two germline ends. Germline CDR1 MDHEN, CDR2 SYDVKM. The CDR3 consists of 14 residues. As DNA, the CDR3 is TGTGCCAGCGGCCTCCGAGACAAAATCTATGGCTACACCTTC. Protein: CASGLRDKIYGYTF.

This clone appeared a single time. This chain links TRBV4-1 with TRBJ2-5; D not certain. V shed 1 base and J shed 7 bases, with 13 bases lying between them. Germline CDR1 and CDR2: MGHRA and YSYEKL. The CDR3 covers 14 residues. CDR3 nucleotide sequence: TGCGCCAGCAGCCAAGTGCAGGCCCCAGGGACCCAGTACTTC. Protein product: CASSQVQAPGTQYF.

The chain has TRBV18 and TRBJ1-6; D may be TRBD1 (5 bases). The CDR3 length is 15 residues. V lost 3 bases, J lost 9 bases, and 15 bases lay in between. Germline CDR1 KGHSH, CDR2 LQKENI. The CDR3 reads CASSPLGGMSSPLHF. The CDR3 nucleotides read TGTGCCAGCTCACCGCTGGGGGGTATGAGTTCACCCCTCCACTTT. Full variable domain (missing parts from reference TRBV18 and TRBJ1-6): NAGVMQNPRHLVRRRGQEARLRCSPMKGHSHVYWYRQLPEEGLKFMVYLQKENIIDESGMPKERFSAEFPKEGPSILRIQQVVRGDSAAYFCASSPLGGMSSPLHFGNGTRLTVT.

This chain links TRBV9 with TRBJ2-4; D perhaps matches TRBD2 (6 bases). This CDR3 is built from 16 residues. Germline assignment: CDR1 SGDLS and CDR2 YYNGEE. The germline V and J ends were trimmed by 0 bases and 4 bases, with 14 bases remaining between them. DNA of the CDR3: TGTGCCAGCAGCGTAGGGCTCGGGAGCGGGAAAAACATTCAGTACTTC. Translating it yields CASSVGLGSGKNIQYF.

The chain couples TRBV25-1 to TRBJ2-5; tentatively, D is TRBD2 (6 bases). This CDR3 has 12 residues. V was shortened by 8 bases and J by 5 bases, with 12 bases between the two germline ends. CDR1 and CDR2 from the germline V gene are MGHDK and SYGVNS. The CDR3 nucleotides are TGTGCCAGCGGCCCAGGAGGGGAGACCCAGTACTTC. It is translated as CASGPGGETQYF.

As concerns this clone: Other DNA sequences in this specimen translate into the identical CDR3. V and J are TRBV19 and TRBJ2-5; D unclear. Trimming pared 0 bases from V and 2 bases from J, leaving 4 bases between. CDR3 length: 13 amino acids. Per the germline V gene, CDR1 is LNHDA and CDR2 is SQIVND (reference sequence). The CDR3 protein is CASSIEGQETQYF. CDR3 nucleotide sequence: TGTGCCAGTAGTATAGAGGGTCAAGAGACCCAGTACTTC.

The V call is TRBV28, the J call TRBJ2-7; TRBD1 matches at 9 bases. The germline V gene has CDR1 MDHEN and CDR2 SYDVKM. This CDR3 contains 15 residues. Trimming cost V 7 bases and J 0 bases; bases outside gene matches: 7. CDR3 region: CASTRPTGGSYEQYF. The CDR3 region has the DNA TGTGCCAGCACTCGTCCGACAGGGGGCTCCTACGAGCAGTACTTC.

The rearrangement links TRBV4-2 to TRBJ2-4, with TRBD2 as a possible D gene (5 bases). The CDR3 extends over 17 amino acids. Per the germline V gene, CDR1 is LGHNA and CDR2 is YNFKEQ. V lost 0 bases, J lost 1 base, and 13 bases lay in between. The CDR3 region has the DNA TGTGCCAGCAGCCAAGACCCTAGCTTCGGGGCCAAAAACATTCAGTACTTC. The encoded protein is CASSQDPSFGAKNIQYF.

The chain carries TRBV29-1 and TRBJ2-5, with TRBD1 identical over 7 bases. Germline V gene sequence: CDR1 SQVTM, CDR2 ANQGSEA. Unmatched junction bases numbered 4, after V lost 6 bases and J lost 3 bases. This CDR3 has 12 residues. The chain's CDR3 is CSVLTGKETQYF. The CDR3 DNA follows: TGCAGCGTCTTGACAGGGAAAGAGACCCAGTACTTC.

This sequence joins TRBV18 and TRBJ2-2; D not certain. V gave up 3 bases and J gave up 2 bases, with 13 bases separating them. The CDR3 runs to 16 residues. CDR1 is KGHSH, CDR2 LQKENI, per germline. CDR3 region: CASSPLVAANTGELFF. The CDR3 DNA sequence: TGTGCCAGCTCACCCCTGGTGGCGGCTAACACCGGGGAGCTGTTTTTT.

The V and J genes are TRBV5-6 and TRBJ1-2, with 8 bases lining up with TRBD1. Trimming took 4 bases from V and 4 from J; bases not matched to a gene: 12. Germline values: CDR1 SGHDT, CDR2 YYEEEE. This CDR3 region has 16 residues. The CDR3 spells CASSTGQGRRGYGYTF. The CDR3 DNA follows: TGTGCCAGCAGCACCGGACAGGGTCGGCGGGGCTATGGCTACACCTTC. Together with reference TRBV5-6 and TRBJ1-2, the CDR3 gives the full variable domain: DAGVTQSPTHLIKTRGQQVTLRCSPKSGHDTVSWYQQALGQGPQFIFQYYEEEERQRGNFPDRFSGHQFPNYSSELNVNALLLGDSALYLCASSTGQGRRGYGYTFGSGTRLTVV.

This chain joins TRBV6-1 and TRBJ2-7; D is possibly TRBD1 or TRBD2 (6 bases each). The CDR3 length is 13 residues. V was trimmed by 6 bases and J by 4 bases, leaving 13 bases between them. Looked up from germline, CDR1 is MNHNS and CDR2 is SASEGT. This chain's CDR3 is CASSHEGGYEQYF. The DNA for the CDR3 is TGTGCCAGCAGCCACGAGGGGGGATACGAGCAGTACTTC.